A single sample gave rise to the 8 T cell receptor beta chains below, sequenced in a study of blood T cell repertoires in COVID-19. Sequencing used immunoSEQ multiplex PCR; TCRdb keeps in-frame clones, though not all of them. In the table there are about 90,000 clones, about 90% of which are singletons. The sample consisted of peripheral blood. The receptors were gathered from a human donor with active COVID-19. The donor label of this sample is uncertain.

This clone has just one count. The genes are TRBV7-2 and TRBJ2-1, with 7 bases identical to TRBD1. CDR1 SGHTA and CDR2 FQGNSA come from the germline V gene. There are 12 residues in the CDR3. Trimming removed 6 bases from V and 6 bases from J; junction bases left unmatched: 2. DNA of the CDR3: TGTGCCAGCAGTTACAGGGGCAATGAGCAGTTCTTC. Residues: CASSYRGNEQFF.

The chain is built from TRBV9 and TRBJ2-7, with 7 positions matching TRBD1. V trimming: 2 bases; J trimming: 2 bases; junction bases outside the gene matches: 7. The CDR3 has 15 amino acids. Germline V gene sequence: CDR1 SGDLS, CDR2 YYNGEE. The CDR3 loop reads CASSVGDSGTYEQYF. For the CDR3, the DNA is TGTGCCAGCAGCGTCGGGGACAGCGGAACCTACGAGCAGTACTTC. Drawing the rest from reference TRBV9 and TRBJ2-7, the complete variable domain is DSGVTQTPKHLITATGQRVTLRCSPRSGDLSVYWYQQSLDQGLQFLIQYYNGEERAKGNILERFSAQQFPDLHSELNLSSLELGDSALYFCASSVGDSGTYEQYFGPGTRLTVT.

The CDR3 is CASRLWGLNTEAFF. The CDR3 region has the DNA TGTGCCAGCCGCCTTTGGGGCCTGAACACTGAAGCTTTCTTT. V and J are TRBV7-2 and TRBJ1-1, with D perhaps TRBD1 (5 bases). The ends were cut back, 8 bases at V and 0 bases at J, with 13 bases in the middle. The CDR3 extends over 14 amino acids. The germline gives CDR1 SGHTA, CDR2 FQGNSA.

The rearrangement uses TRBV7-2 and TRBJ2-5; no firm D call. CDR1 SGHTA and CDR2 FQGNSA come from the germline V gene. The V end lost 5 bases, the J end lost 0 bases, and 4 bases lay between the germline ends. The CDR3 extends over 12 amino acids. CDR3 DNA: TGTGCCAGCAGCCGGGACCAAGAGACCCAGTACTTC. It is translated as CASSRDQETQYF.

This chain joins TRBV7-3 and TRBJ1-1, with TRBD1 as a possible D gene (5 bases). The CDR3 has 13 amino acids. Germline CDR1 reads SGHTA; CDR2 reads FQGTGA. Trimming cost V 2 bases and J 4 bases, with 8 bases left between them. DNA of the CDR3: TGTGCCAGCAGCTTAGAAGGGGTCACTGAAGCTTTCTTT. Translating it yields CASSLEGVTEAFF. The entire variable domain, with the rest obtained from reference TRBV7-3 and TRBJ1-1, is as follows: GAGVSQTPSNKVTEKGKYVELRCDPISGHTALYWYRQSLGQGPEFLIYFQGTGAADDSGLPNDRFFAVRPEGSVSTLKIQRTERGDSAVYLCASSLEGVTEAFFGQGTRLTVV.

The chain employs TRBV19 and TRBJ1-1; 7 bases are a match to TRBD1. After removal of 4 bases from V and 5 bases from J, the junction contained 13 bases not matched to a gene. This CDR3 spans 16 amino acids. Germline V gene lookup returns CDR1 LNHDA and CDR2 SQIVND (reference sequence). In DNA form, the CDR3 reads TGTGCCAGTAGTAAGGGGGAGCCAGGGGGATGGACTGAAGCTTTCTTT. Encoded protein: CASSKGEPGGWTEAFF. Full variable domain (rest looked up from reference TRBV19 and TRBJ1-1): DGGITQSPKYLFRKEGQNVTLSCEQNLNHDAMYWYRQDPGQGLRLIYYSQIVNDFQKGDIAEGYSVSREKKESFPLTVTSAQKNPTAFYLCASSKGEPGGWTEAFFGQGTRLTVV.

The chain has TRBV11-2 and TRBJ2-3, with a weak D call TRBD2 (7 bases). This CDR3 is built from 15 residues. The V end lost 2 bases, the J end lost 6 bases, and 15 bases lay between the germline ends. Per germline, CDR1 SGHAT and CDR2 FQNNGV. This CDR3 is CASSLRGGTLDTQYF. The CDR3 DNA follows: TGTGCCAGCAGCTTAAGGGGGGGGACCCTGGATACGCAGTATTTT.

The rearrangement uses TRBV7-8 and TRBJ1-1, with no clear D. Germline V gene sequence: CDR1 SGHVS, CDR2 FQNEAQ. V was clipped by 5 bases and J by 1 base, with 20 bases between them. The CDR3 consists of 17 residues. This CDR3 is CASSAPGLDGRNTEAFF. As DNA, the CDR3 is TGTGCCAGCAGCGCTCCGGGCCTAGACGGGAGGAACACTGAAGCTTTCTTT.